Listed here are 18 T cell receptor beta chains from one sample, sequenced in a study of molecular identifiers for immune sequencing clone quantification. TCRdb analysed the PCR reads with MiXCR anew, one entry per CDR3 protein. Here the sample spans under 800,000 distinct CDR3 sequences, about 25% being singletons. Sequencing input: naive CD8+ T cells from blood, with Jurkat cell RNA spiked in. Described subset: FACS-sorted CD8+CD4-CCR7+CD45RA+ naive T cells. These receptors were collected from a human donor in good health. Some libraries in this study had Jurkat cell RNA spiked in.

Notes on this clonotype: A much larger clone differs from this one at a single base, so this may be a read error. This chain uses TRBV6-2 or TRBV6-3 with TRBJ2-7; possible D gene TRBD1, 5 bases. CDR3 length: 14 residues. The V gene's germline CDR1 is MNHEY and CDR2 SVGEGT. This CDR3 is CASSYGLSGNEQHF. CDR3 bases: TGTGCCAGCAGTTACGGCCTATCAGGGAACGAGCAGCACTTC.

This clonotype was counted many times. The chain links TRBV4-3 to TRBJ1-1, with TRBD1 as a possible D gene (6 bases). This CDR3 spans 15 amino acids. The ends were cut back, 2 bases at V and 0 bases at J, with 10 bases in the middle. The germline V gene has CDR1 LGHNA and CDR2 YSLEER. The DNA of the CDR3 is TGCGCCAGCAGCCAAAGACAGGTGATGAACACTGAAGCTTTCTTT. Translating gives CASSQRQVMNTEAFF.

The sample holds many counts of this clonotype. Written as DNA, the CDR3 is TGTGCCAGCAGTTACTCGCCGGGGTATGGAGCCGAGCAGTACTTC. This sequence encodes CASSYSPGYGAEQYF. The gene calls are TRBV6-6 and TRBJ2-7, with D maybe TRBD2 (5 bases). The CDR3 consists of 15 residues. Germline CDR1 and CDR2: MNHNY and SVGAGI (reference sequence). V lost 0 bases and J lost 6, with 15 bases in between.

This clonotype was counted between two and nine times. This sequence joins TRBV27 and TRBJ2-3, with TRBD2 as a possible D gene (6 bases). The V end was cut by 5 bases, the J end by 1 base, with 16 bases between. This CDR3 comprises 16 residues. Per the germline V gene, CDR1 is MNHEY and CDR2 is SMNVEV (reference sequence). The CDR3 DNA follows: TGTGCCAGCAGTCTCCTGCAACCTAGCGGCACAGATACGCAGTATTTT. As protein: CASSLLQPSGTDTQYF.

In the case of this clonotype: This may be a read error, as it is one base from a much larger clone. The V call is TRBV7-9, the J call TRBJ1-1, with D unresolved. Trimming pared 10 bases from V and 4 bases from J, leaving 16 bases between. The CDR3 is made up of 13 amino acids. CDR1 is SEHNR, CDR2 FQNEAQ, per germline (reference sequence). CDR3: CAIRWELGTEAFF. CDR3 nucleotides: TGTGCCATTAGGTGGGAATTGGGCACTGAAGCTTTCTTT.

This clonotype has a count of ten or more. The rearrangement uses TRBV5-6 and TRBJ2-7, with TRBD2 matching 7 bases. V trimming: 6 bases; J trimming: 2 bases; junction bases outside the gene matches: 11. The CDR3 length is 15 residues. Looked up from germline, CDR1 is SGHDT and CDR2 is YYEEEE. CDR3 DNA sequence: TGTGCCAGCACCGACCAACCCGGGGGGACCTACGAGCAGTACTTC. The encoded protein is CASTDQPGGTYEQYF.

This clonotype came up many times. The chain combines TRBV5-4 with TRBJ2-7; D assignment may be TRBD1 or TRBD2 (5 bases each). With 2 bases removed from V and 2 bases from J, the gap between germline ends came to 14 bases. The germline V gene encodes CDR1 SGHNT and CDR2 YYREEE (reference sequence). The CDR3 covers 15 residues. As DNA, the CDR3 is TGTGCCAGCAGCTTCGGGACCAGCCTGACCTACGAGCAGTACTTC. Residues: CASSFGTSLTYEQYF.

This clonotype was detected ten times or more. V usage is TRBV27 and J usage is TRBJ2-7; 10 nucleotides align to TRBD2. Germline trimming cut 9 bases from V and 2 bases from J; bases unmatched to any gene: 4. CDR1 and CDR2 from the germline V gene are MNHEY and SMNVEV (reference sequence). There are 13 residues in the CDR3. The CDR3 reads CARNSGRTYEQYF. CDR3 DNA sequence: TGTGCCAGGAATAGCGGGAGGACCTACGAGCAGTACTTC.

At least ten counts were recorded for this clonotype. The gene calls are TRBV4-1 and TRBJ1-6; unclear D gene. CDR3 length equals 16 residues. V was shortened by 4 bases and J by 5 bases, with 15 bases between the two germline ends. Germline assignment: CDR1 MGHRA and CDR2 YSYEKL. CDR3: CASSRHVEDHNSPLHF. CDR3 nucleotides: TGCGCCAGCAGCCGGCACGTGGAGGACCATAATTCACCCCTCCACTTT.

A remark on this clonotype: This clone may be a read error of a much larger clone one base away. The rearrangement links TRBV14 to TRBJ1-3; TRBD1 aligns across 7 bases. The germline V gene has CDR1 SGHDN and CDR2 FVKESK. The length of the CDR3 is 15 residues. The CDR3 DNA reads TGTACCAGCAGCCGCCAAAAGACAGGGCGAAACACCATATATTTT. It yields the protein CTSSRQKTGRNTIYF.

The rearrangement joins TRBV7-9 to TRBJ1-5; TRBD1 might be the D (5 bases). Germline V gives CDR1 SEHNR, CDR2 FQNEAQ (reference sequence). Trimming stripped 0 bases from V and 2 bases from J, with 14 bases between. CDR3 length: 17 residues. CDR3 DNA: TGTGCCAGCAGCTTAGCGGTGGGGGAGTTGGGCAATCAGCCCCAGCATTTT. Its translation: CASSLAVGELGNQPQHF.

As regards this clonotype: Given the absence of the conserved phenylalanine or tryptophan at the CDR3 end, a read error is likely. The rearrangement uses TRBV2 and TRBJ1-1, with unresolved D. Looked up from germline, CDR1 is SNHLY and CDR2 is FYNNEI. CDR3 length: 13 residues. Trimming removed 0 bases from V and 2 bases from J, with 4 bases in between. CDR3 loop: CASSEACNTEAFL. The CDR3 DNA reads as TGTGCCAGCAGTGAAGCGTGTAACACTGAAGCTTTCCTT.

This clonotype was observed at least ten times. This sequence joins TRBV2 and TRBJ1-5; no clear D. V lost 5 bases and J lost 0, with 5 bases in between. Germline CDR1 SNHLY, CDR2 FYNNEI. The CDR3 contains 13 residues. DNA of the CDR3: TGTGCCAGCAGTACTTATAGCAATCAGCCCCAGCATTTT. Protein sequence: CASSTYSNQPQHF. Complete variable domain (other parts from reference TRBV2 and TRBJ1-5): EPEVTQTPSHQVTQMGQEVILRCVPISNHLYFYWYRQILGQKVEFLVSFYNNEISEKSEIFDDQFSVERPDGSNFTLKIRSTKLEDSAMYFCASSTYSNQPQHFGDGTRLSIL.

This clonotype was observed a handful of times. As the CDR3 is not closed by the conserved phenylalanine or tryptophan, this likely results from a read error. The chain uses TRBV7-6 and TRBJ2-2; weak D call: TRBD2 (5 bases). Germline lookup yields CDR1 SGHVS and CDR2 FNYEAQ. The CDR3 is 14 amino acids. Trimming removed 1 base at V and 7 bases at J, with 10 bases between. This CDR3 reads CASSLGGSDGELFS. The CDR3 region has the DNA TGTGCCAGCAGCTTAGGAGGGAGTGACGGGGAGCTGTTTTCT.

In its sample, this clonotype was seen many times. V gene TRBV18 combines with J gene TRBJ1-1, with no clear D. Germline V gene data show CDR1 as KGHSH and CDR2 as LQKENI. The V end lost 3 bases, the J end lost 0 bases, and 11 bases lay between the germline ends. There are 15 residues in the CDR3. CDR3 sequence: CASSPSGEMNTEAFF. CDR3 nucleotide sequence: TGTGCCAGCTCACCGAGCGGGGAGATGAACACTGAAGCTTTCTTT.

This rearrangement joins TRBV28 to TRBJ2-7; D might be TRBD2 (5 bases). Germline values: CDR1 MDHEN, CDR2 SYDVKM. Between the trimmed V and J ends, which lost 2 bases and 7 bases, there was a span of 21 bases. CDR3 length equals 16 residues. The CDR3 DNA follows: TGTGCCAGCAGTTTACTACACCCGGCGACTATAGAAGAGCAGTACTTC. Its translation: CASSLLHPATIEEQYF. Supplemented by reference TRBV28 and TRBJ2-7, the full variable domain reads DVKVTQSSRYLVKRTGEKVFLECVQDMDHENMFWYRQDPGLGLRLIYFSYDVKMKEKGDIPEGYSVSREKKERFSLILESASTNQTSMYLCASSLLHPATIEEQYFGPGTRLTVT.

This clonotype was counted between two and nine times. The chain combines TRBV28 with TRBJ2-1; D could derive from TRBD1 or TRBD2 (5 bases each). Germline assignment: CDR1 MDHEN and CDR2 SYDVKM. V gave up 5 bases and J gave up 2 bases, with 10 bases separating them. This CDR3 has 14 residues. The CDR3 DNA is TGTGCCAGCAGTCACCAGGGAGCCTACAATGAGCAGTTCTTC. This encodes CASSHQGAYNEQFF.

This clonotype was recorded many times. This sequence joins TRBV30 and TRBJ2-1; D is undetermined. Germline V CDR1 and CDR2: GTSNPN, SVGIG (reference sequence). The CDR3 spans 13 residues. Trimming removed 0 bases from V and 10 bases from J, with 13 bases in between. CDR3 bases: TGTGCCTGGAGTGTTGGTCTCCAAGACGAGCAGTTCTTC. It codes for CAWSVGLQDEQFF.